This T cell receptor (beta chain) was sequenced in a study of cytomegalovirus exposure and HLA in healthy donors. Whole-study results and caveats: Certain indistinguishable V segments, among them TRBV6-2 and TRBV6-3, were excluded. Earlier results showed most TCR beta V segments being productive about 87% or about 30% of the time.

About this clone itself: Its antigen remains unidentified.

This CDR3 region has 17 residues. J gave up 3 bases and V 0 bases, and 10 bases lay outside the gene matches. Germline CDR1 SGHVS, CDR2 FQNEAQ. PCR amplification relied on 60 Vbeta primers (plus 13 Jbeta primers). Methods used by the authors: A later analysis tallied approximately 78 million unique TCR beta chains, approximately 10 million of them shared. Only in-frame clones appear in the TCRdb table, and some are missing; sequencing was by immunoSEQ multiplex PCR. V and J calls and clone size come straight from that table; D and trimming were deduced from the DNA. Of around 130,000 clones listed, about 80% are singletons.

This chain uses TRBV7-8 with TRBJ2-7; 8 bases align to TRBD1. The receptor was derived from a woman in her late teens or twenties in good health and CMV-seronegative. Sequencing was done on a sample of PBMCs. This CDR3 is CASSLAAPGTGFYEQYF. DNA for the CDR3: TGTGCCAGCAGCTTAGCTGCTCCCGGGACAGGATTCTACGAGCAGTACTTC.